One T cell receptor beta chain is described in this entry. This clone was found a few times. Its antigen is not yet known. Base qualities were left out, and no much larger clone turns up one base away. The immunoSEQ Assay, a bias-controlled multiplex PCR, was used to amplify TCRbeta CDR3 regions from genomic DNA. The published analysis was carried out like this. The number of nucleated cells in each sample was estimated by amplification of reference gene primers within the assay. To quantify the absolute abundance of each unique TCRbeta CDR3 rearrangement, sequence reads were collapsed and filtered. For each sample, productive Simpson clonality was calculated as the square root of Simpson's diversity index across productive rearrangements. TCRdb carries this immuneACCESS record with in-frame sequences only. Its versions omit some clonotypes, under half of them owing to an unresolved V gene in the studies checked, with the rest unexplained. That table supplies the V and J calls and clone size; D and trimming were determined from the DNA. The sample yields about 130,000 clones; about 78% were counted once. The top ten clones comprise approximately 9.9% of the sample.

This entry is derived from a study of blood T cell repertoires in COVID-19 (dated by TCRdb to about 2020). Broadly, across the study: The collaborator samples originated in the United States, Italy and Spain and spanned the acute and convalescent phases of COVID-19. The prospective study material was composed of cDNA or gDNA derived from T cells, B-cell-depleted T cells, or PBMCs. Subjects who had been exposed to COVID-19, were actively infected with it, or had recovered from it provided the deeply sampled blood TCRbeta repertoires that made up the dataset. The repertoires were released in a freely available public database meant as a resource for research on the immune response to SARS-CoV-2. Samples came from the ongoing ImmuneRACE study (first 160 participants) plus 1,254 subjects from 6 global collaborators. Sample metadata almost always included a de-identified subject ID, COVID-19 status, age in years and sex. Where available, HLA class I and class II types were taken from metadata supplied by the sample provider and were not determined by assay-based typing.

The full study reports these points: The quantity of clinical and demographic metadata differed by source and by participant and was supplied without curation.

A second Seattle source provided samples from volunteer blood donors who had recovered from COVID-19. Collaborating institutions collected whole blood in K2EDTA tubes following their own protocols. For TCRbeta analysis, collaborator samples were shipped as frozen whole blood, as isolated PBMCs, or as DNA extracted from either sample type. Inclusive of the bounding cysteine and phenylalanine, the CDR3 is 14 residues long. Only the CDR3 portion is preserved as DNA: 42 bases, with reading frame beginning at the first base. The germline V gene (reference sequence) yields LNHDA for CDR1 and SQIVND for CDR2. The V end gives up 5 bases and the J end 2 bases, leaving 3 bases in the junction not matched to a gene.

This sequence originates from a man between 60 and 70 years old who had recovered from COVID-19. Sequenced input: peripheral blood. The rearrangement combines TRBV19 with TRBJ2-7; 10 nucleotides in the junction match TRBD1. CDR3 region: CASSSGTGAYEQYF. The nucleotide sequence reads TGTGCCAGTAGTTCCGGGACAGGGGCCTACGAGCAGTACTTC.